This TCR beta chain was found in a study of cytomegalovirus exposure and HLA in healthy donors. Some clones are missing from TCRdb's copy, which holds only in-frame ones; the method was immunoSEQ multiplex PCR. The sample includes 180,000 or so clones, roughly 84% of them seen just once. The germline V gene has CDR1 SGHDT and CDR2 YYEEEE. This CDR3 contains 13 residues. Trimming pared 3 bases from V and 2 bases from J, leaving 9 bases between. This clonotype was obtained from a young woman in good health and CMV-seropositive. Sequencing was carried out using PBMCs. The V gene is TRBV5-6, the J gene TRBJ2-7; D might be TRBD1 (6 bases). CDR3 bases: TGTGCCAGCAGCTCCCGGGACACCTACGAGCAGTACTTC. Amino acid sequence: CASSSRDTYEQYF.